A single T cell receptor beta chain is shown here with its context. Its recognized antigen is unknown. No per-base quality is available; no much larger clone lies one base away. The trial excluded patients who had a history of autoimmune disease or were on systemic immunosuppression. Peripheral blood for TCR sequencing was drawn from every dose cohort at baseline, at cycle 4 day 1 and at cycle 7 day 1. Samples came from an open-label, multicenter, first-in-human phase I dose-escalation trial of ivuxolimab. The trial enrolled adults with locally advanced or metastatic head and neck squamous cell, hepatocellular, melanoma or renal cell carcinoma. Before TCR sequencing, CD4+ T cells and CD8+ T cells were sorted from peripheral blood as separate populations. Genomic DNA was isolated from the sorted cells so that the TCRbeta CDR3 region could be sequenced. The immunoSEQ Assay was used for sequencing of TCRbeta CDR3 regions. TCRdb holds this immuneACCESS table with in-frame rearrangements only. Some clones are missing; in checked studies, unresolved V genes explain under half, and the rest has no known cause. Here the sample has fewer than 75,000 clones; 88% occur a single time. 0.67% of the sample belongs to the ten largest clones.

These data originate in a study of OX40 agonist ivuxolimab in advanced cancers. About the full investigation: Ivuxolimab, which targeted the costimulatory receptor OX40 (CD134), was an agonistic, fully human IgG2 monoclonal antibody. Patients were allowed to have had prior anti-PD-1, anti-PD-L1 or anti-CTLA-4 therapy, and around two fifths of the dose-escalation patients had been treated with checkpoint inhibitors. Intravenous ivuxolimab was administered to patients every 2 weeks at six dose levels: 0.01, 0.1, 0.3, 1.5, 3 and 10 mg/kg. Peripheral TCRbeta sequencing aimed to test whether ivuxolimab altered TCR sequence diversity and caused clonal T-cell expansion. The dose-escalation cohort was over 70% male with a mean age of approximately 60 years, ranging from roughly 20 to 80. The paper reports the monotherapy dose-escalation portion (N = 52 patients) of the phase I ivuxolimab trial. Partial responses occurred in three dose-escalation patients, of whom one had hepatocellular carcinoma and two had cutaneous melanoma. Of the approximately 53 patients in dose escalation, about 19 had hepatocellular carcinoma, about 15 had melanoma, 9 had renal cell carcinoma and 9 had head and neck cancer.

The paper's findings and limits, for the study overall: After ivuxolimab, expanded clones were on average more numerous among CD8+ T cells than among CD4+ T cells. At doses from 0.1 to 3.0 mg/kg, clonal expansion was seen in both CD4+ and CD8+ blood T cells between baseline and week 6. In partial responders in the 0.1-3.0 mg/kg groups, normalized peripheral clonal expansion was found to be among the lowest, especially among CD8+ T cells. Antigen specificity was not determined for the clonally expanded peripheral T cells. Low levels of normalized T-cell clonal expansion were also seen in some patients who did not respond.

Spanning cysteine to phenylalanine, the CDR3 consists of 17 amino acids. Solely the CDR3 DNA is kept, with 51 bases framed from the first base. The junction shows trimming of 1 base on V and 1 base on J, and the gene matches do not reach 8 bases of it. From a lookup of the germline V gene, CDR1 and CDR2 are SGHDT and YYEEEE. The source material was CD4+ or CD8+ T cells sorted from blood, sampled in a trial of the OX40 agonist ivuxolimab. The receptor comes from an adult with an advanced solid tumor such as melanoma, head and neck, liver or kidney cancer. The chain is made from TRBV5-6 and TRBJ2-5; the junction holds 9 bases that match TRBD1. The nucleotide sequence reads TGTGCCAGCAGCTTGCTCTTAATGGACAGGGGCCAAGAGACCCAGTACTTC. Translated, it reads CASSLLLMDRGQETQYF.